This T cell receptor beta chain was obtained from a study of cytomegalovirus exposure and HLA in healthy donors. Study background: Researchers found that just over 80% of about 400 genotyped donors fell within the Caucasian-associated ancestry cluster. Study-wide results and limits: Reported performance of the classifier showed diagnosis of cytomegalovirus status with high specificity and sensitivity. The listing of 150 to 200 TCR beta chains classed them as cytomegalovirus-associated.

The CDR3 runs to 14 residues. From germline, CDR1 is SGHNT and CDR2 YENEEA. Trimming took 5 bases from V and 0 from J, leaving 9 bases between them. Notes on this clone: No antigen is known for it.

A multiplex PCR was run with 60 Vbeta primers and 13 Jbeta primers. Repertoires were generated with immunoSEQ multiplex PCR, while TCRdb's copy carries only in-frame clones and drops some. This table has approximately 38,000 clones, about 66% appearing once. Material for sequencing was PBMCs. This TCR derives from a man aged 45-65 years in good health and CMV-seropositive. The gene calls are TRBV11-3 and TRBJ2-3; D is unclear. The CDR3 sequence is CASSRLRSTDTQYF. The CDR3 coding sequence is TGTGCCAGCAGCCGTCTACGGAGCACAGATACGCAGTATTTT.